Shown below are 14 T cell receptor beta chains from a single sample sequenced in a study of memory CD4+ T cells and cytomegalovirus serostatus. Libraries were prepared by immunoSEQ multiplex PCR; TCRdb keeps only in-frame clonotypes and omits some of them. The profile shows 45,000 to 65,000 clones, 82% of them singletons. Single viable CD3+CD4+CD8-CD45RO+ cells were sorted as the memory CD4+ T cells. Source material: memory CD4+ T cells from blood. These TCRs come from an adult in good health and CMV-seronegative.

This chain joins TRBV5-1 and TRBJ2-3, with D unclear. This CDR3 region has 15 residues. The V end was cut by 0 bases, the J end by 2 bases, with 10 bases between. The germline V gene encodes CDR1 SGHRS and CDR2 YFSETQ. CDR3 in DNA: TGCGCCAGCAGCTTGGAAGGGCGGAACACAGATACGCAGTATTTT. Translation gives CASSLEGRNTDTQYF.

The V and J genes are TRBV7-8 and TRBJ2-7, with 7 positions matching TRBD2. This CDR3 has 16 amino acids. J was trimmed by 5 bases and V by 0 bases; bases with no gene match: 10. Germline CDR1 reads SGHVS; CDR2 reads FQNEAQ. The CDR3 region is CASSLARVGGKNEQYF. As DNA, the CDR3 is TGTGCCAGCAGCTTAGCGAGAGTCGGGGGGAAGAACGAGCAGTACTTC.

V is TRBV19 and J is TRBJ2-1; 7 positions agree with TRBD1. The CDR3 extends over 15 amino acids. The germline V gene has CDR1 LNHDA and CDR2 SQIVND (reference sequence). The ends lost 5 bases at V and 1 base at J; junction bases unmatched: 5. The CDR3 sequence is CASSSDRSSYNEQFF. DNA for the CDR3: TGTGCCAGTAGTTCGGACAGGTCGTCCTACAATGAGCAGTTCTTC.

This clone occurred a few times. The chain has TRBV12-5 and TRBJ2-5; D uncertain. Germline loops: CDR1 LGHNT, CDR2 FRNRAP. The CDR3 runs to 11 residues. V dropped 0 bases and J dropped 5 bases, with 1 base sitting between them. In nucleotides, the CDR3 is TGTGCTAGTGGTTTGGTTGAGACCCAGTACTTC. It encodes CASGLVETQYF.

The chain carries TRBV5-6 and TRBJ2-7; D remains unclear. This CDR3 has 15 amino acids. Germline V lookup: CDR1 SGHDT, CDR2 YYEEEE. The germline V and J ends were trimmed by 0 bases and 3 bases, with 13 bases remaining between them. CDR3 sequence reads: CASSLVGQADYEQYF. The CDR3 bases are TGTGCCAGCAGCTTGGTCGGGCAGGCTGACTACGAGCAGTACTTC.

The chain uses TRBV19 and TRBJ1-2, with D tentatively TRBD1 (6 bases). Germline CDR1 is LNHDA and CDR2 is SQIVND (reference sequence). This CDR3 contains 16 residues. V was trimmed by 0 bases and J by 2 bases, leaving 13 bases between them. For the CDR3, the DNA is TGTGCCAGTAGTATAGATCTACAGGGCCGCAACTATGGCTACACCTTC. Its translation: CASSIDLQGRNYGYTF.

The V and J genes are TRBV27 and TRBJ1-2; D is unclear. The CDR3 runs 19 residues. Trimming stripped 4 bases from V and 5 bases from J, with 29 bases between. CDR1 and CDR2 (germline): MNHEY, SMNVEV (reference sequence). CDR3 DNA: TGTGCCAGCAGTTCCCGTACCCCCGGGTCCGGACGGGAGATTTATGGCTACACCTTC. It yields the protein CASSSRTPGSGREIYGYTF.

This clone was seen a single time. The CDR3 here is CASSPLGLILAGELFF. CDR3 bases: TGTGCCAGCTCACCCCTCGGACTTATTTTAGCCGGGGAGCTGTTTTTT. The chain has TRBV18 and TRBJ2-2; the D gene is possibly TRBD2 (5 bases). CDR3 length: 16 residues. Trimming stripped 3 bases from V and 6 bases from J, with 17 bases between. Germline lookup yields CDR1 KGHSH and CDR2 LQKENI. Looking up the rest from reference TRBV18 and TRBJ2-2 gives the full variable domain: NAGVMQNPRHLVRRRGQEARLRCSPMKGHSHVYWYRQLPEEGLKFMVYLQKENIIDESGMPKERFSAEFPKEGPSILRIQQVVRGDSAAYFCASSPLGLILAGELFFGEGSRLTVL.

This sequence joins TRBV9 and TRBJ1-2; no definite D call. Germline loops: CDR1 SGDLS, CDR2 YYNGEE. The CDR3 sequence is 17 residues long. Trimming stripped 0 bases from V and 4 bases from J, with 19 bases between. The CDR3 DNA follows: TGTGCCAGCAGCGTAGATCCGACCACCCAACGTCCCTATGGCTACACCTTC. Amino acid sequence: CASSVDPTTQRPYGYTF.

This rearrangement joins TRBV5-4 to TRBJ2-2; perhaps TRBD2 as D (8 bases). Germline CDR1 SGHNT, CDR2 YYREEE (reference sequence). This CDR3 contains 17 residues. V was shortened by 4 bases and J by 1 base, with 17 bases between the two germline ends. This CDR3 is CASSPGGGVGNTGELFF. The CDR3 region has the DNA TGTGCCAGCAGCCCGGGAGGGGGCGTCGGGAACACCGGGGAGCTGTTTTTT.

This chain links TRBV7-2 with TRBJ2-3, with TRBD2 identical over 9 bases. Germline assignment: CDR1 SGHTA and CDR2 FQGNSA. V lost 5 bases and J lost 0; bases outside the gene matches: 3. The CDR3 spans 15 residues. The DNA for the CDR3 is TGTGCCAGCAGCCCGACTAGCGGAAGCACAGATACGCAGTATTTT. Translation gives CASSPTSGSTDTQYF.

The chain uses TRBV30 and TRBJ2-5; D remains unclear. Germline V gives CDR1 GTSNPN, CDR2 SVGIG (reference sequence). CDR3 length: 11 residues. Trimming removed 4 bases at V and 1 base at J, with 4 bases between. CDR3 sequence reads: CAWTAQETQYF. DNA of the CDR3: TGTGCCTGGACAGCCCAAGAGACCCAGTACTTC.

This chain joins TRBV29-1 and TRBJ2-1; a weak D match, TRBD2 (5 bases). This CDR3 contains 14 residues. V shed 1 base and J shed 7 bases, with 14 bases lying between them. CDR1 is SQVTM and CDR2 is ANQGSEA in the germline V gene. CDR3 coding DNA: TGCAGCGTTGAAGGGGAGTTGCGAGGGAATGAGCAGTTCTTC. It is translated as CSVEGELRGNEQFF.

This clone was detected a few times. The chain couples TRBV6-6 to TRBJ2-3; D is undetermined. CDR1 is MNHNY and CDR2 is SVGAGI in the germline V gene (reference sequence). Deletions cut 0 bases from V and 0 bases from J, with 10 bases between. CDR3 length: 16 amino acids. CDR3 nucleotide sequence: TGTGCCAGCAGTTACTCGACCGGGTATAGCACAGATACGCAGTATTTT. Protein product: CASSYSTGYSTDTQYF.